The entry below describes one TCR beta chain. The junction had 5 bases not matched to a gene; V was cut back by 1 base and J by 10 bases. The CDR3 is 13 amino acids. Germline V gene sequence: CDR1 GTSNPN, CDR2 SVGIG (reference sequence). These data come from a study of blood T cell repertoires in COVID-19. Study-wide context: Samples taken during acute and convalescent COVID-19 were collected in the United States, Italy and Spain. PBMCs, B-cell-depleted T cells, or T cells were the source of the cDNA or gDNA that made up the material.

Seattle's enrolled individuals joined amid active infection and were then monitored longitudinally. Original analysis: Reference gene primer amplification yielded estimated nucleated cell counts. The repertoire was sequenced with immunoSEQ multiplex PCR; TCRdb's copy has only in-frame clones and lacks some. V and J calls and clone size come straight from that table; D and trimming were deduced from the DNA. The table lists over 200,000 clones, under 85% of them singletons. This clonotype originated in a woman in her twenties or thirties with COVID-19, enrolled during active disease. The chain has TRBV30 and TRBJ2-3, with 10 bases aligning to TRBD2. Sample: peripheral blood. The CDR3 protein is CAWSGSGGAPQYF. CDR3 nucleotides: TGTGCCTGGAGTGGCAGCGGGGGGGCGCCGCAGTATTTT.